The clone carrying this T cell receptor (beta chain) came up a few times. Its antigen is not identified. V lost 1 base, J lost 0 bases, and 12 bases lay in between. The V gene's germline CDR1 is MGHRA and CDR2 YSYEKL. CDR3 length equals 16 residues. This sample is part of a study of CD8+ T cells in alopecia areata. Following RNA extraction, reverse transcription yielded cDNA that acted as the sequencing template. Profiling relied on immunoSEQ multiplex PCR, and the TCRdb table lists in-frame clones only, not all of them. This sample has about 69,000 clones, with about three fifths found just once. Sampling of alopecia areata patients yielded lesional scalp punch biopsies as well as peripheral blood. General study points: Patients shared TCRs less clearly than mice did, possibly owing to HLA.

The receptor was derived from a human donor with alopecia areata. The source material was CD8+ T cells sorted from blood, sampled at week 0. The gene calls are TRBV4-1 and TRBJ1-2; tentatively, D is TRBD1 (5 bases). CDR3 in amino acids: CASSQGPGRPNYGYTF. As DNA, the CDR3 is TGCGCCAGCAGCCAAGGCCCGGGGCGGCCTAACTATGGCTACACCTTC.